What follows describes a single T cell receptor beta chain. This specimen belongs to a study of cytomegalovirus exposure and HLA in healthy donors. This CDR3 spans 13 amino acids. The J segment lost 8 bases and the V segment lost 3 bases, leaving 6 bases of the junction unmatched. The germline gives CDR1 MDHEN, CDR2 SYDVKM. Primers for the PCR totalled 60 Vbeta and 13 Jbeta. Only in-frame clones appear in the TCRdb table, and some are missing; sequencing was by immunoSEQ multiplex PCR. The sample carries 60,000 to 90,000 clones, 70% recorded once. The TCR sequence derives from a woman between 50 and 59 years old in good health and CMV-seropositive. The rearrangement links TRBV28 to TRBJ1-2; TRBD1 agrees at 7 bases. Specimen: PBMCs. CDR3 coding DNA: TGTGCCAGCAGTTTCCAGGGACAGATAGGCTACACCTTC. This sequence encodes CASSFQGQIGYTF.